This T cell receptor beta chain was sequenced in a study of T cells in Graves' hyperthyroidism and ophthalmopathy. Across the whole study: Peripheral blood specimens were obtained at initial diagnosis, prior to any treatment.

Notes on the study in general: Blood shared most expanded thyroid clonotypes above 0.001.

This clonotype was counted many times. Its antigen is as yet unknown. Amplification of TCR beta CDR3 regions was performed using RNA transcripts as template. The TCR CDR3 first-round RT-PCR relied on the HTBI primer set. TCRdb ran MiXCR on the multiplex PCR reads and lists one entry per CDR3 protein. Of about 520,000 distinct CDR3 sequences in the sample, approximately 25% were seen once. Germline values: CDR1 DFQATT, CDR2 SNEGSKA (reference sequence). The CDR3 is 15 amino acids. After removal of 3 bases from V and 0 bases from J, the junction contained 7 bases not matched to a gene. The chain employs TRBV20-1 and TRBJ2-7; 8 bases align to TRBD1. Input material: blood. The clonotype originates from a woman under 40 with Graves' ophthalmopathy. The CDR3 region has the DNA TGCAGTGCTAGGGCGACAGGGGACCTCTCCTACGAGCAGTACTTC. As protein: CSARATGDLSYEQYF.